This T cell receptor beta chain was obtained from a study of T cell repertoires and HLA-DP antigens. General observations from the study: Clones undetected before culture averaged 36.3% against one allele and under 60% against the other.

This CDR3 is 13 amino acids long. The V end was cut by 0 bases, the J end by 9 bases, with 11 bases between. Germline CDR1 reads SGHNT; CDR2 reads YENEEA. Untouched CD4+ T cells were isolated by negative selection, averaging almost 98% purity. Notes on this clone: The antigen is undetermined.

Assay used: immunoSEQ multiplex PCR; TCRdb lists only in-frame clones, some missing. The sample has roughly 70,000 clones, over 75% seen once; the top ten hold roughly 1.4%. V usage is TRBV11-3 and J usage is TRBJ2-5; D gene uncertain. The source material was CD4+ T cells from PBMCs. The receptor's source is a man aged 55 to 69 in good health and CMV-seronegative. For the CDR3, the DNA is TGTGCCAGCAGCTTAGATCCTAAGGCGCCCCAGTACTTC. Translated: CASSLDPKAPQYF.